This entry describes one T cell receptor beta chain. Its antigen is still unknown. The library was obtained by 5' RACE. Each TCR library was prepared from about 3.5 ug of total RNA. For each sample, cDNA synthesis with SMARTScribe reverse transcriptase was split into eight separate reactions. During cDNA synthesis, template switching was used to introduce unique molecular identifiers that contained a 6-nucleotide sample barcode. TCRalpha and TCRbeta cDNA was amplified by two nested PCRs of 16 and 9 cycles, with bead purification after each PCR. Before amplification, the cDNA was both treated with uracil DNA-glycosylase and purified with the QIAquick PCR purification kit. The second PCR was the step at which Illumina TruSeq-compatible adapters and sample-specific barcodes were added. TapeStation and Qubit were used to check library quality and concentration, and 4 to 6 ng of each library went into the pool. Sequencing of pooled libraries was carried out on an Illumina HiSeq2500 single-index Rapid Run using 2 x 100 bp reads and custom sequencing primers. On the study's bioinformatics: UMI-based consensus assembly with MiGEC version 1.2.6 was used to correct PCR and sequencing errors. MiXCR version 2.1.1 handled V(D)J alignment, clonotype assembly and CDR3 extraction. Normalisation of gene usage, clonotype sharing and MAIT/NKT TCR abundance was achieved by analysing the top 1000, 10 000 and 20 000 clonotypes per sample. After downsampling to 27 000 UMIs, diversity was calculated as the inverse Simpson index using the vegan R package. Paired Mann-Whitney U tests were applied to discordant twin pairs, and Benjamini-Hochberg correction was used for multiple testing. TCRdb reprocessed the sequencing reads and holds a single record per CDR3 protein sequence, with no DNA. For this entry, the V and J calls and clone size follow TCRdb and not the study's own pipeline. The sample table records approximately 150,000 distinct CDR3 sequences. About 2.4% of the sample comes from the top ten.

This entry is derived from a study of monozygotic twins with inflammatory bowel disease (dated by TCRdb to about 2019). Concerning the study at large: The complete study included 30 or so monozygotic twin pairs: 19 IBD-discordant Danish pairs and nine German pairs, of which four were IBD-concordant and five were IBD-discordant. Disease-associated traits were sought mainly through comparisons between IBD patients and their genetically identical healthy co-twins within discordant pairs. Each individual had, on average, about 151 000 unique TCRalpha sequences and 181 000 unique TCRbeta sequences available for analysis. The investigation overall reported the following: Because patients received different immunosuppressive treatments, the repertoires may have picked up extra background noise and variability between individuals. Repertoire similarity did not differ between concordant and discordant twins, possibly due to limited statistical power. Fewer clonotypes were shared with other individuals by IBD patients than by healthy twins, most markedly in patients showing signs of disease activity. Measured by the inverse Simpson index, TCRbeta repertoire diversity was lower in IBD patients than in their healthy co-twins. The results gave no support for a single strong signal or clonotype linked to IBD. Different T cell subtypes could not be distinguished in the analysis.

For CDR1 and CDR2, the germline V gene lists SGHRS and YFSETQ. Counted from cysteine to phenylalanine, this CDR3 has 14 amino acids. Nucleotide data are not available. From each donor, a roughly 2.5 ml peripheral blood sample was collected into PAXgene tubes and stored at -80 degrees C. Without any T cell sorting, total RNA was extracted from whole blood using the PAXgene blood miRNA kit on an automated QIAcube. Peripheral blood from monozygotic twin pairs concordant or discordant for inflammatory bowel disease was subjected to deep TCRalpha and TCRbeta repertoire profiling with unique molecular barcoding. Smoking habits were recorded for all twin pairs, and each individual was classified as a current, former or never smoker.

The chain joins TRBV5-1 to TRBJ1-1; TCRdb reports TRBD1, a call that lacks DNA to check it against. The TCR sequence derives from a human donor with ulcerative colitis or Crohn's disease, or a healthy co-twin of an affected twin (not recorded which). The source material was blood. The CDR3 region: CASTMGQGITEAFF.